This entry describes one TCR beta chain. Using a J-beta primer mix together with a sample-barcoded 5' primer, a second PCR was run for roughly 6 to 12 cycles. From the 5' RACE reads, TCRdb called clonotypes with MiXCR, one entry per CDR3 protein. The sample yields over a million distinct CDR3 sequences, roughly 45% seen once. The data derive from a study of blood T cells in healthy people across ages. CDR3 length: 15 amino acids. Per the germline V gene, CDR1 is MDHEN and CDR2 is SYDVKM. Trimming took off 3 bases at V and 9 bases at J, with 18 bases between the two ends. The sequence was obtained from a woman in her sixties or seventies in good health. J is TRBJ2-1 and V is TRBV28; the D is unclear. Sequencing was done on a sample of blood. For the CDR3, the DNA is TGTGCCAGCAGTTTGGCCAGAACGAGTGTGCGTGAGCAGTTCTTC. It is translated as CASSLARTSVREQFF.